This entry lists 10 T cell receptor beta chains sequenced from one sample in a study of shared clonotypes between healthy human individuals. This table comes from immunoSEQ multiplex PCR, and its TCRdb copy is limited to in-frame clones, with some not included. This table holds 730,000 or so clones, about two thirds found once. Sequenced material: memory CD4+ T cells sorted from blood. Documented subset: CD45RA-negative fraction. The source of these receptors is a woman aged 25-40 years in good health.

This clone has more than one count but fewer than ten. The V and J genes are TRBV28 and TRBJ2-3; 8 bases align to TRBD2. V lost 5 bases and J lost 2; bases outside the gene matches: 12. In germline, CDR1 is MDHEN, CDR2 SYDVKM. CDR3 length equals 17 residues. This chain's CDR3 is CASSRHRTSRDTDTQYF. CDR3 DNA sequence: TGTGCCAGCAGTCGTCACCGGACTAGCAGAGACACAGATACGCAGTATTTT.

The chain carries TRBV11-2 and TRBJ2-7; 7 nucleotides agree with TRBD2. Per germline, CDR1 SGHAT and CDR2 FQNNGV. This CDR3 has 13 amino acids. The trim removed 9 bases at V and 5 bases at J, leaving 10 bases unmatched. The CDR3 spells CASSGLVRNEQYF. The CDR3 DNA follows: TGTGCCAGTAGCGGGCTTGTACGGAACGAGCAGTACTTC.

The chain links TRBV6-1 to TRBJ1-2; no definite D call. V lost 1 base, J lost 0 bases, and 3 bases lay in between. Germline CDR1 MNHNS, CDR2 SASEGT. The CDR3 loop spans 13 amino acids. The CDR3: CASSEGPNYGYTF. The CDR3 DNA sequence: TGTGCCAGCAGTGAAGGGCCTAACTATGGCTACACCTTC.

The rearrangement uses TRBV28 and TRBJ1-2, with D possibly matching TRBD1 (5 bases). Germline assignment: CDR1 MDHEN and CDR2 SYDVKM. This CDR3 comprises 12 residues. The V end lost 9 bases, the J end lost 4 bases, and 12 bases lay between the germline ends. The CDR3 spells CASNRQGYGYTF. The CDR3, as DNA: TGTGCCAGTAACCGGCAGGGCTATGGCTACACCTTC.

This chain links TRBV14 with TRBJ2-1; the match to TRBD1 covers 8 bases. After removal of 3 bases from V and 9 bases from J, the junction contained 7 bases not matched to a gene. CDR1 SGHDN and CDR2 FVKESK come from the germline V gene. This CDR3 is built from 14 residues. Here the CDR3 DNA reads TGTGCCAGCAGCCAGAGGACAGGGCAGCCTGAGCAGTTCTTC. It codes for CASSQRTGQPEQFF. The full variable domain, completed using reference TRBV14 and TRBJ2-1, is EAGVTQFPSHSVIEKGQTVTLRCDPISGHDNLYWYRRVMGKEIKFLLHFVKESKQDESGMPNNRFLAERTGGTYSTLKVQPAELEDSGVYFCASSQRTGQPEQFFGPGTRLTVL.

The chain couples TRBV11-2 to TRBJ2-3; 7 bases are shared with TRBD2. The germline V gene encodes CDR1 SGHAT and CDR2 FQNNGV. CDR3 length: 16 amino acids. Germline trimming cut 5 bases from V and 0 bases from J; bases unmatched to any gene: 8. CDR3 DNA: TGTGCCAGCAGCACCTTGGGGGGGACTAGCACAGATACGCAGTATTTT. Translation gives CASSTLGGTSTDTQYF.

CDR3 in DNA: TGTGCCAGCGAAGGGGCTCCTAATTCACCCCTCCACTTT. Amino acids: CASEGAPNSPLHF. J is TRBJ1-6 and V is TRBV4-2; a weak D match, TRBD1 (5 bases). Germline V gene sequence: CDR1 LGHNA, CDR2 YNFKEQ. Trimming took 8 bases from V and 6 from J, leaving 11 bases between them. The CDR3 sequence is 13 residues long.

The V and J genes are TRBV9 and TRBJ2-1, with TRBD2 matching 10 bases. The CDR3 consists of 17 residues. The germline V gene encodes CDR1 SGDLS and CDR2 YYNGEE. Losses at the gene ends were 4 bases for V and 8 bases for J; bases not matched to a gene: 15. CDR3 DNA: TGTGCCAGCAGCCCACCAAGTCGAGCGGGAGGGCCCTATGAGCAGTTCTTC. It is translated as CASSPPSRAGGPYEQFF.

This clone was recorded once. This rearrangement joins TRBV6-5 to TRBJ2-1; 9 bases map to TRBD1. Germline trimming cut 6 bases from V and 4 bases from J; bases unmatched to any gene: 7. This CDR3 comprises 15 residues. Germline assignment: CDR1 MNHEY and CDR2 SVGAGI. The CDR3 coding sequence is TGTGCCAGCAGAACTCCCGGGACAGGGTACAATGAGCAGTTCTTC. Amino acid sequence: CASRTPGTGYNEQFF.

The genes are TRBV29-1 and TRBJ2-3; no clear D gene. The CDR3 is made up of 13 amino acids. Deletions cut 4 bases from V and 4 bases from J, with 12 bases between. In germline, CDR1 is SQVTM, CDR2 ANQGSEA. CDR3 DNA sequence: TGCAGCGTTGGTCTAATTGAGGCAGATACGCAGTATTTT. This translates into CSVGLIEADTQYF.